This section outlines one T cell receptor (beta chain) sequence together with its context. Germline V gene lookup returns CDR1 SGHRS and CDR2 YFSETQ. CDR3 size: 15 residues. V was pared by 0 bases and J by 4 bases, with 12 bases between. The sample is drawn from a study of OX40 agonist ivuxolimab in advanced cancers. Across the study: Patients treated during dose escalation were battling hepatocellular carcinoma, melanoma, renal cell or head and neck cancer.

Clones were sequenced by immunoSEQ multiplex PCR, and TCRdb holds only the in-frame ones, with some missing. The table shows 95,000 to 150,000 clones, with roughly nine tenths occurring only once. The sequenced sample was CD4+ or CD8+ T cells sorted from blood, obtained in a trial of the OX40 agonist ivuxolimab. The chain links TRBV5-1 to TRBJ2-3; D is possibly TRBD2 (5 bases). The clonotype was recovered from an adult with an advanced solid tumor such as melanoma, head and neck, liver or kidney cancer. CDR3 protein: CASSLERGPSDTQYF. The CDR3 region has the DNA TGCGCCAGCAGCTTGGAACGCGGGCCGTCAGATACGCAGTATTTT.